Shown below are 23 T cell receptor beta chains from a single sample sequenced in a study of blood T cell repertoires in COVID-19. Sequenced by immunoSEQ multiplex PCR; TCRdb stores in-frame clones only, minus some. The data show some 240,000 clones, around 84% seen once. What was sequenced was peripheral blood. Receptors originate from a woman between 35 and 50 years old who had recovered from COVID-19.

The chain couples TRBV2 to TRBJ2-1, with 8 nucleotides matching TRBD1. The V and J ends lost 6 bases and 3 bases, in that order; junction bases with no gene match: 7. Germline loops: CDR1 SNHLY, CDR2 FYNNEI. The CDR3 contains 15 residues. This CDR3 reads CASRETGGSYNEQFF. The CDR3 region has the DNA TGTGCCAGCAGGGAAACAGGGGGAAGCTACAATGAGCAGTTCTTC.

The chain is built from TRBV6-6 and TRBJ1-1, with D possibly TRBD1 on 6 matching bases. V gave up 5 bases and J gave up 6 bases, with 16 bases separating them. CDR1 MNHNY and CDR2 SVGAGI come from the germline V gene (reference sequence). The CDR3 has 14 amino acids. The CDR3 is CASSPLGGLSEAFF. The CDR3 nucleotides read TGTGCCAGCAGTCCCCTCGGGGGGCTTTCTGAAGCTTTCTTT.

CDR3 loop: CASSFGTGRDEKLFF. The CDR3 coding sequence is TGTGCCAGCAGTTTCGGGACAGGTCGAGACGAAAAACTGTTTTTT. The chain employs TRBV27 and TRBJ1-4; 8 bases fit TRBD1. The germline V gene has CDR1 MNHEY and CDR2 SMNVEV (reference sequence). The CDR3 totals 15 residues. With 3 bases clipped from V and 8 bases from J, the junction kept 8 bases outside the gene matches.

The chain has TRBV5-1 and TRBJ1-3, with 7 bases identical to TRBD1. The junction had 4 bases not matched to a gene; V was cut back by 4 bases and J by 0 bases. CDR1 is SGHRS, CDR2 YFSETQ, per germline. The CDR3 totals 15 residues. The CDR3 protein is CASSTTGDSGNTIYF. The CDR3 region has the DNA TGCGCCAGCAGCACAACAGGGGACTCTGGAAACACCATATATTTT.

This clone has only one observation. The chain employs TRBV7-9 and TRBJ2-5; a possible D gene is TRBD1 (5 bases). This CDR3 is built from 13 residues. Trimming stripped 3 bases from V and 3 bases from J, with 8 bases between. CDR1 and CDR2 (germline): SEHNR, FQNEAQ (reference sequence). CDR3 sequence: CASSFGREETQYF. DNA of the CDR3: TGTGCCAGCAGCTTCGGCAGGGAAGAGACCCAGTACTTC.

This sequence joins TRBV14 and TRBJ1-1, with D perhaps matching TRBD1 (5 bases). With 2 bases removed from V and 3 bases from J, the gap between germline ends came to 7 bases. Germline values: CDR1 SGHDN, CDR2 FVKESK. The CDR3 extends over 13 amino acids. The CDR3 nucleotides are TGTGCCAGCAGCCAACAGGGTCACACTGAAGCTTTCTTT. This codes for CASSQQGHTEAFF. Together with reference TRBV14 and TRBJ1-1, the CDR3 gives the full variable domain: EAGVTQFPSHSVIEKGQTVTLRCDPISGHDNLYWYRRVMGKEIKFLLHFVKESKQDESGMPNNRFLAERTGGTYSTLKVQPAELEDSGVYFCASSQQGHTEAFFGQGTRLTVV.

The chain couples TRBV4-3 to TRBJ1-4; D gene uncertain. The CDR3 has 15 amino acids. Germline CDR1 reads LGHNA; CDR2 reads YSLEER. V lost 0 bases and J lost 8, with 13 bases in between. The CDR3 bases are TGCGCCAGCAGCCAAGACGCGTTGGCGGGGGAAAAACTGTTTTTT. Protein product: CASSQDALAGEKLFF.

V and J are TRBV5-1 and TRBJ1-2; D ambiguous. Per germline, CDR1 SGHRS and CDR2 YFSETQ. The CDR3 spans 14 residues. The V end lost 0 bases, the J end lost 4 bases, and 10 bases lay between the germline ends. The CDR3: CASSLDSQFYGYTF. The CDR3 coding sequence is TGCGCCAGCAGCTTGGACAGTCAATTCTATGGCTACACCTTC. Using reference TRBV5-1 and TRBJ1-2 for the parts outside the CDR3, the full variable domain is KAGVTQTPRYLIKTRGQQVTLSCSPISGHRSVSWYQQTPGQGLQFLFEYFSETQRNKGNFPGRFSGRQFSNSRSEMNVSTLELGDSALYLCASSLDSQFYGYTFGSGTRLTVV.

The rearrangement joins TRBV13 to TRBJ1-2, with 7 bases that match TRBD1. CDR3 size: 15 residues. Losses at the gene ends were 5 bases for V and 2 bases for J; bases not matched to a gene: 8. Germline V gene lookup returns CDR1 PRHDT and CDR2 FYEKMQ (reference sequence). CDR3 in DNA: TGTGCCAGCAGCACTTTGGGACAGAAGAACTATGGCTACACCTTC. Translation: CASSTLGQKNYGYTF.

V usage is TRBV7-9 and J usage is TRBJ1-1, with D unresolved. CDR1 and CDR2 from the germline V gene are SEHNR and FQNEAQ (reference sequence). This CDR3 region has 15 residues. Trimming cost V 3 bases and J 4 bases, with 15 bases left between them. The CDR3 loop reads CASSLISLEGTEAFF. The DNA of the CDR3 is TGTGCCAGCAGCTTGATAAGTCTGGAGGGCACTGAAGCTTTCTTT.

The J gene is TRBJ1-5, the V gene TRBV19; TRBD1 is a possible D gene (5 bases). In germline, CDR1 is LNHDA, CDR2 SQIVND (reference sequence). V was shortened by 6 bases and J by 0 bases, with 21 bases between the two germline ends. The CDR3 length is 18 residues. CDR3 nucleotides: TGTGCCAGTAGACCGAACCGGGACGGAGGGTTTAGCAATCAGCCCCAGCATTTT. This encodes CASRPNRDGGFSNQPQHF. The full variable domain, in which reference TRBV19 and TRBJ1-5 provide the parts outside the CDR3, is DGGITQSPKYLFRKEGQNVTLSCEQNLNHDAMYWYRQDPGQGLRLIYYSQIVNDFQKGDIAEGYSVSREKKESFPLTVTSAQKNPTAFYLCASRPNRDGGFSNQPQHFGDGTRLSIL.

This chain links TRBV18 with TRBJ1-4; D unclear. Trimming shortened V by 6 bases and J by 0 bases, and 8 bases separated the two germline ends. This CDR3 has 14 amino acids. Germline CDR1 KGHSH, CDR2 LQKENI. CDR3 nucleotide sequence: TGTGCCAGCTCTCCCGGGACAACTAATGAAAAACTGTTTTTT. Translation: CASSPGTTNEKLFF.

V gene TRBV7-2 combines with J gene TRBJ1-1, with D possibly being TRBD1 (6 bases). CDR1 SGHTA and CDR2 FQGNSA come from the germline V gene. This CDR3 contains 14 residues. Trimming left V 5 bases short and J 2 bases short, with 12 bases between. CDR3 sequence (DNA): TGTGCCAGCAGCACACTACAGGGAAACACTGAAGCTTTCTTT. Protein: CASSTLQGNTEAFF.

This sequence joins TRBV7-9 and TRBJ1-1; D uncertain. Germline values: CDR1 SEHNR, CDR2 FQNEAQ (reference sequence). The CDR3 has 12 residues. V lost 1 base and J lost 10, with 10 bases in between. CDR3 DNA sequence: TGTGCCAGCAGCTTAGAGGTGGAGGGAGCTTTCTTT. Protein sequence: CASSLEVEGAFF.

This clone was seen just once. The chain recombines TRBV24-1 with TRBJ1-2; no firm D call. The CDR3 length is 13 residues. Trimming took off 2 bases at V and 4 bases at J, with 7 bases between the two ends. CDR1 KGHDR and CDR2 SFDVKD come from the germline V gene. CDR3 sequence: CATSDSSGYGYTF. The CDR3 DNA follows: TGTGCCACCAGTGATTCTTCAGGCTATGGCTACACCTTC.

The chain recombines TRBV12-3 or TRBV12-4 with TRBJ2-3; possible D gene TRBD2, 5 bases. There are 12 residues in the CDR3. The V and J ends lost 4 bases and 3 bases respectively, with 5 bases between them. The CDR3: CASSSGTDTQYF. The DNA of the CDR3 is TGTGCCAGCAGTTCGGGGACAGATACGCAGTATTTT.

This clone showed up just a few times. The V gene is TRBV7-9, the J gene TRBJ1-2, with 9 bases lining up with TRBD1. The V gene end was trimmed by 4 bases and the J gene end by 3 bases; junction bases not matched to a gene: 3. Germline-derived CDR1 and CDR2 are SEHNR and FQNEAQ (reference sequence). This CDR3 region has 14 residues. CDR3 residues: CASSSWTGDYGYTF. The CDR3 nucleotides are TGTGCCAGCAGCTCCTGGACAGGGGACTATGGCTACACCTTC.

The CDR3 spells CASSFPGTGKIKAYEQYF. The CDR3 nucleotides are TGTGCCAGCAGTTTCCCCGGGACAGGGAAAATAAAAGCCTACGAGCAGTACTTC. This rearrangement joins TRBV6-2 or TRBV6-3 to TRBJ2-7; 9 nucleotides match TRBD1. V dropped 4 bases and J dropped 2; count of bases not matched to a gene: 15. The CDR3 is made up of 18 amino acids. Per the germline V gene, CDR1 is MNHEY and CDR2 is SVGEGT.

J is TRBJ2-5 and V is TRBV25-1; the D gene is possibly TRBD2 (6 bases). The CDR3 runs 16 residues. V gave up 3 bases and J gave up 4 bases, with 18 bases separating them. Germline CDR1 MGHDK, CDR2 SYGVNS. CDR3 nucleotides: TGTGCCAGCAGTGATGGTGGGGCTAGCGAGGGAGAGACCCAGTACTTC. Its protein product is CASSDGGASEGETQYF.

The chain couples TRBV28 to TRBJ1-3; a weak D match, TRBD1 (5 bases). Germline CDR1 reads MDHEN; CDR2 reads SYDVKM. V lost 8 bases and J 2 bases, leaving 13 bases between the germline ends. This CDR3 has 14 amino acids. For the CDR3, the DNA is TGTGCCAGCCTAGGGCAGGGCACTGGAAACACCATATATTTT. It specifies CASLGQGTGNTIYF.

The CDR3 DNA reads as TGTGCCAGCAGCCACCGGACAGGGGGCATAGGAAACACCATATATTTT. Translating it yields CASSHRTGGIGNTIYF. The chain employs TRBV13 and TRBJ1-3, with 11 bases matching TRBD1. The V segment lost 5 bases and the J segment 4 bases; nucleotides outside the gene matches: 7. This CDR3 has 16 residues. The germline V gene encodes CDR1 PRHDT and CDR2 FYEKMQ (reference sequence).

The chain combines TRBV18 with TRBJ2-1; 11 bases align to TRBD2. The CDR3 runs to 14 residues. Per the germline V gene, CDR1 is KGHSH and CDR2 is LQKENI. V gave up 6 bases and J gave up 8 bases; unmatched junction bases: 6. The CDR3 coding sequence is TGTGCCAGCTCGATAGCGGGGGGGCCCGATGAGCAGTTCTTC. This codes for CASSIAGGPDEQFF. Variable domain in full (rest from reference TRBV18 and TRBJ2-1): NAGVMQNPRHLVRRRGQEARLRCSPMKGHSHVYWYRQLPEEGLKFMVYLQKENIIDESGMPKERFSAEFPKEGPSILRIQQVVRGDSAAYFCASSIAGGPDEQFFGPGTRLTVL.

The chain couples TRBV9 to TRBJ1-2; 8 bases align to TRBD1. Trimming took 2 bases from V and 1 from J; bases not matched to a gene: 4. This CDR3 contains 15 residues. From germline, CDR1 is SGDLS and CDR2 YYNGEE. The CDR3 reads CASSVGQGFNYGYTF. CDR3 nucleotide sequence: TGTGCCAGCAGCGTCGGACAGGGCTTTAACTATGGCTACACCTTC.